Listed below are T cell receptor beta chains from one sample, sequenced in a study of T cells in tuberculosis. Sequencing was performed with immunoSEQ multiplex PCR; in TCRdb, only in-frame clones are kept and a portion is missing. The data contain over 25,000 clones, 92% of them singletons. Sample: PBMCs, taken at tuberculosis diagnosis. Source of these receptors: an adult with tuberculosis. Both conserved end residues are part of each CDR3. The D gene is left open where the match is weak. Clone size is shown for a subset of rows, as once, few, many or a class of expanded clone.

length,size,V,D,J,CDR3,DNA
14,.,TRBV6-1,TRBD1,TRBJ1-2,CATPDRTGDYGYTF,TGTGCCACGCCGGACCGGACAGGGGATTATGGCTACACCTTC
17,.,TRBV28,TRBD2,TRBJ2-3,CASSFVGTSGITDTQYF,TGTGCCAGCAGTTTCGTGGGGACTAGCGGGATCACAGATACGCAGTATTTT
15,.,TRBV11-2,.,TRBJ2-1,CASSNRGEVDNEQFF,TGTGCCAGCAGCAACCGGGGAGAGGTTGACAATGAGCAGTTCTTC
11,.,TRBV7-2,.,TRBJ1-4,CASSQYEKLFF,TGTGCCAGCAGCCAATATGAAAAACTGTTTTTT
14,.,TRBV15,TRBD2,TRBJ2-1,CATGRTSGRNEQFF,TGTGCCACCGGAAGGACTAGCGGGAGGAATGAGCAGTTCTTC
14,.,TRBV11-2,TRBD1,TRBJ2-7,CASSSGQGIYEQYF,TGTGCCAGCAGCTCGGGACAGGGGATCTACGAGCAGTACTTC
15,.,TRBV4-1,.,TRBJ2-7,CASSLSGGSSYEQYF,TGCGCCAGCAGCCTCTCAGGGGGGAGCTCCTACGAGCAGTACTTC
16,.,TRBV6-1,.,TRBJ2-3,CASSEVRGFGTDTQYF,TGTGCCAGCAGTGAAGTACGGGGGTTTGGCACAGATACGCAGTATTTT
15,.,TRBV27,TRBD1,TRBJ1-1,CASSLIGQGGTEAFF,TGTGCCAGCAGTCTCATTGGACAGGGTGGGACTGAAGCTTTCTTT
15,.,TRBV6-5,.,TRBJ1-1,CASSYSLGRNTEAFF,TGTGCCAGCAGTTACTCGCTAGGGAGGAACACTGAAGCTTTCTTT
15,.,TRBV12-2,.,TRBJ1-1,CASRSEQGEGTEAFF,TGTGCAAGTCGCTCCGAACAAGGGGAGGGCACTGAAGCTTTCTTT
13,once,TRBV9,.,TRBJ2-1,CASSVGSTNEQFF,TGTGCCAGCAGCGTCGGGAGCACCAATGAGCAGTTCTTC
15,.,TRBV6-1,TRBD1,TRBJ2-3,CASTGGQDRTDTQYF,TGTGCCAGCACCGGTGGACAGGATCGCACAGATACGCAGTATTTT
13,.,TRBV28,TRBD2,TRBJ2-1,CASSLGLANEQFF,TGTGCCAGCAGTTTGGGACTAGCGAATGAGCAGTTCTTC
14,.,TRBV15,.,TRBJ2-7,CATSRDMTPDEQYF,TGTGCCACCAGCAGGGACATGACCCCGGACGAGCAGTACTTC
18,once,TRBV28,TRBD2,TRBJ2-3,CASSYTGLAGGQTDTQYF,TGTGCCAGCAGTTACACGGGACTAGCGGGAGGGCAAACAGATACGCAGTATTTT
13,.,TRBV7-6,.,TRBJ1-1,CASSLGLGTEAFF,TGTGCCAGCAGCTTAGGACTGGGCACTGAAGCTTTCTTT
21,.,TRBV19,TRBD1,TRBJ1-4,CASSIGGPRGRWNGIAEKLFF,TGTGCCAGTAGTATCGGGGGACCCAGGGGGCGCTGGAACGGGATAGCTGAAAAACTGTTTTTT
17,.,TRBV2,TRBD2,TRBJ2-5,CTYQESSGAPEKETQYF,TGTACCTACCAGGAGTCTAGCGGGGCCCCCGAGAAAGAGACCCAGTACTTC
13,.,TRBV10-3,TRBD1,TRBJ1-5,CAIGTGEAQPQHF,TGTGCCATCGGGACAGGGGAGGCTCAGCCCCAGCATTTT
11,.,TRBV11-2,.,TRBJ2-5,CASRSGETQYF,TGTGCCAGCAGATCGGGGGAGACCCAGTACTTC
17,.,TRBV9,.,TRBJ1-2,CASSVEMTWEFNYGYTF,TGTGCCAGCAGCGTAGAAATGACCTGGGAGTTTAACTATGGCTACACCTTC
16,.,TRBV19,.,TRBJ2-2,CASSIIGTGDTGELFF,TGTGCCAGTAGTATCATCGGGACTGGAGACACCGGGGAGCTGTTTTTT
16,.,TRBV13,TRBD2,TRBJ2-2,CASSSGLAPNTGELFF,TGTGCCAGCAGCTCAGGACTAGCGCCGAACACCGGGGAGCTGTTTTTT
14,.,TRBV19,.,TRBJ2-1,CASSEDWLYNEQFF,TGTGCCAGTAGTGAAGACTGGTTATACAATGAGCAGTTCTTC
12,.,TRBV7-7,.,TRBJ2-5,CASSLAGGTQYF,TGTGCCAGCAGCTTAGCGGGAGGGACCCAGTACTTC
16,.,TRBV9,.,TRBJ2-1,CASSVRPTAAYNEQFF,TGTGCCAGCAGCGTTCGGCCGACAGCAGCCTACAATGAGCAGTTCTTC
14,.,TRBV19,TRBD1,TRBJ2-3,CASSPGQGTDTQYF,TGTGCCAGTAGTCCGGGACAGGGGACAGATACGCAGTATTTT
15,.,TRBV2,TRBD1,TRBJ2-3,CASSDFDRGGDTQYF,TGTGCCAGCAGTGATTTCGACAGGGGAGGCGATACGCAGTATTTT
12,once,TRBV19,TRBD2,TRBJ2-3,CASTGTTSPQYF,TGTGCCAGTACCGGGACTACCTCGCCGCAGTATTTT
12,.,TRBV7-2,TRBD2,TRBJ2-7,CASGGGGPEQYF,TGTGCCAGCGGCGGCGGGGGGCCCGAGCAGTACTTC
16,.,TRBV4-1,TRBD1,TRBJ2-1,CASSQVSGQLYNEQFF,TGCGCCAGCAGCCAAGTATCGGGACAGCTCTACAATGAGCAGTTCTTC
17,.,TRBV13,TRBD1,TRBJ2-7,CASSTGQEESSLHEQYF,TGTGCCAGCAGCACCGGACAGGAGGAATCCTCCCTCCACGAGCAGTACTTC
13,.,TRBV6-4,.,TRBJ1-2,CASSDRMGLGYTF,TGTGCCAGCAGTGACCGGATGGGGCTCGGCTACACCTTC
13,.,TRBV5-1,.,TRBJ2-3,CASSFGSTDTQYF,TGCGCCAGCAGCTTCGGTAGCACAGATACGCAGTATTTT
18,.,TRBV15,TRBD2,TRBJ2-1,CATSPGASGRRLRNEQFF,TGTGCCACCAGCCCCGGGGCTAGCGGGAGGAGGCTGAGGAATGAGCAGTTCTTC
13,.,TRBV2,TRBD2,TRBJ2-3,CATLAGSTDTQYF,TGTGCCACCCTAGCGGGGAGCACAGATACGCAGTATTTT
13,.,TRBV5-1,.,TRBJ2-3,CASSASLGDTQYF,TGCGCCAGCAGCGCCTCTCTCGGGGATACGCAGTATTTT
14,.,TRBV15,.,TRBJ1-2,CATSRGGSSYGYTF,TGTGCCACCAGCAGGGGGGGGAGCTCCTATGGCTACACCTTC
14,.,TRBV7-2,.,TRBJ2-1,CASSLRGAYNEQFF,TGTGCCAGCAGCTTACGCGGAGCCTACAATGAGCAGTTCTTC
17,.,TRBV4-1,TRBD2,TRBJ2-1,CASSQEVTSGRAYEQFF,TGCGCCAGCAGCCAAGAGGTGACTAGCGGGAGGGCCTATGAGCAGTTCTTC
11,.,TRBV10-3,.,TRBJ1-3,CALAGGNTIYF,TGTGCCCTCGCAGGGGGAAACACCATATATTTT
13,.,TRBV15,TRBD1,TRBJ1-1,CATSRGLGTEAFF,TGTGCCACCAGTAGGGGGCTTGGGACTGAAGCTTTCTTT
14,few,TRBV2,.,TRBJ1-5,CASSEESGVQPQHF,TGTGCCAGCAGTGAAGAATCAGGGGTTCAGCCCCAGCATTTT
15,.,TRBV2,TRBD1,TRBJ2-1,CASSDRSGGYNEQFF,TGTGCCAGCAGTGATCGGTCAGGGGGCTACAATGAGCAGTTCTTC
13,.,TRBV18,.,TRBJ1-1,CASSPGHNTEAFF,TGTGCCAGCTCACCAGGACACAACACTGAAGCTTTCTTT
15,.,TRBV11-2,TRBD1,TRBJ1-2,CASSLWTGGVNGYTF,TGTGCCAGCAGCTTGTGGACAGGGGGCGTGAATGGCTACACCTTC
14,.,TRBV5-4,.,TRBJ2-7,CASSSAPSEGEQYF,TGTGCCAGCAGCTCCGCCCCTAGCGAGGGCGAGCAGTACTTC
16,once,TRBV10-1,TRBD2,TRBJ2-7,CASSESAGGSSYEQYF,TGCGCCAGCAGTGAGTCGGCGGGGGGCAGCTCCTACGAGCAGTACTTC
18,.,TRBV19,.,TRBJ2-3,CASQQWGLFSTSPPSQYF,TGTGCCAGTCAACAGTGGGGACTTTTTTCCACCTCCCCTCCTTCGCAGTATTTT
13,.,TRBV19,.,TRBJ1-2,CASSPSGLPPYTF,TGTGCCAGTAGTCCCTCCGGTCTCCCACCCTACACCTTC
13,.,TRBV7-2,.,TRBJ1-2,CASSSGRDYGYTF,TGTGCCAGCAGCTCCGGGAGAGACTATGGCTACACCTTC
13,few,TRBV30,TRBD2,TRBJ2-7,CAWIGDLTSGIHF,TGTGCCTGGATAGGGGACTTGACTAGCGGGATCCACTTC
14,.,TRBV25-1,TRBD2,TRBJ2-1,CASSGWREVDEQFF,TGTGCCAGCAGTGGGTGGCGGGAGGTGGATGAGCAGTTCTTC
14,large,TRBV5-1,.,TRBJ2-3,CASSPEQGTDTQYF,TGCGCCAGCAGCCCGGAACAGGGCACAGATACGCAGTATTTT
16,.,TRBV6-6,TRBD1,TRBJ1-2,CASRSRDRDLNYGYTF,TGTGCCAGCAGGAGCCGGGACAGGGATCTTAACTATGGCTACACCTTC
17,.,TRBV23-1,.,TRBJ1-1,CASSQSWQGTLNTEAFF,TGCGCCAGCAGTCAATCGTGGCAGGGAACCCTGAACACTGAAGCTTTCTTT
12,.,TRBV6-5,.,TRBJ1-2,CASSHKGGGYTF,TGTGCCAGCAGCCACAAAGGGGGTGGCTACACCTTC
16,.,TRBV7-3,TRBD2,TRBJ2-1,CASSLSASGRYNEQFF,TGTGCCAGCAGCTTAAGCGCTAGCGGAAGGTACAATGAGCAGTTCTTC
13,.,TRBV5-1,.,TRBJ2-3,CASSLATGDTQYF,TGCGCCAGCAGCTTGGCCACCGGTGATACGCAGTATTTT